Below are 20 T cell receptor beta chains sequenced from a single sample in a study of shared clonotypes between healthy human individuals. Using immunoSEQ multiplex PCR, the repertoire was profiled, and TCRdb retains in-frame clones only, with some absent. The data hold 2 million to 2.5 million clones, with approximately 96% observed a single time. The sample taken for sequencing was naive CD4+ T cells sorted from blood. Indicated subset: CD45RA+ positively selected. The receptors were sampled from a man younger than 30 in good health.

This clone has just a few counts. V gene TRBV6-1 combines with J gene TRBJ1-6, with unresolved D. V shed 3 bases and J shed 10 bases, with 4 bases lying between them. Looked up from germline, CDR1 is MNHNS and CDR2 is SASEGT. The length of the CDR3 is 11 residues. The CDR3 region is CASSDVSPLHF. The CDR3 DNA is TGTGCCAGCAGTGACGTGTCACCCCTCCACTTT.

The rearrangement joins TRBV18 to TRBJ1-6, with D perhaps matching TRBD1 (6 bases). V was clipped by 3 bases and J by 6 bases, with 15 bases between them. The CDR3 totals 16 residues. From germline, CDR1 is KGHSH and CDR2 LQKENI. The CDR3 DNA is TGTGCCAGCTCACCCCAGGGGAATAGCATTAATTCACCCCTCCACTTT. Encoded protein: CASSPQGNSINSPLHF.

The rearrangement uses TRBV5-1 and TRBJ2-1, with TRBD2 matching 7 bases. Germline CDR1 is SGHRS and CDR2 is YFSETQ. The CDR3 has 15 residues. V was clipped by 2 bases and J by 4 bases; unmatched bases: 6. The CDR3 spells CASSFRLAGYNEQFF. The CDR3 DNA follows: TGCGCCAGCAGCTTTAGACTAGCCGGGTACAATGAGCAGTTCTTC.

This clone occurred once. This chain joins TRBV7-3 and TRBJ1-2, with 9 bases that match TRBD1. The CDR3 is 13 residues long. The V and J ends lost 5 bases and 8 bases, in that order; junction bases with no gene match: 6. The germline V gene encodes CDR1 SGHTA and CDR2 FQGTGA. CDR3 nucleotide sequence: TGTGCCAGCAGCCCACAGGGGGCGATCGGCTACACCTTC. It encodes CASSPQGAIGYTF. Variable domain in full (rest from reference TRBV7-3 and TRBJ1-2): GAGVSQTPSNKVTEKGKYVELRCDPISGHTALYWYRQSLGQGPEFLIYFQGTGAADDSGLPNDRFFAVRPEGSVSTLKIQRTERGDSAVYLCASSPQGAIGYTFGSGTRLTVV.

The CDR3 DNA is TGTGCCAGCTCTCCTAGACTAGCGGGGAACCTTTACACCGGGGAGCTGTTTTTT. It specifies CASSPRLAGNLYTGELFF. The chain uses TRBV18 and TRBJ2-2; TRBD2 matches at 11 bases. The CDR3 is made up of 18 amino acids. The V gene end was trimmed by 6 bases and the J gene end by 3 bases; junction bases not matched to a gene: 12. Germline lookup yields CDR1 KGHSH and CDR2 LQKENI.

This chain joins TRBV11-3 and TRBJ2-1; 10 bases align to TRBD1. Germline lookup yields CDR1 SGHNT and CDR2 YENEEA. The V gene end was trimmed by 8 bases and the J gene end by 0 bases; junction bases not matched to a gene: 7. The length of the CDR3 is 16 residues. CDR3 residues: CASDRGRLYSYNEQFF. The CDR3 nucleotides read TGTGCCAGCGACAGGGGGCGCCTTTACTCCTACAATGAGCAGTTCTTC.

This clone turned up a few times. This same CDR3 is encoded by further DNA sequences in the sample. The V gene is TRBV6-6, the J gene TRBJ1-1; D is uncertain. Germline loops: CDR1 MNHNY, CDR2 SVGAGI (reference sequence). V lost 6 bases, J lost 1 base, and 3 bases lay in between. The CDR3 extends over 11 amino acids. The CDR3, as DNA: TGTGCCAGCAGGGAGAACACTGAAGCTTTCTTT. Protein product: CASRENTEAFF.

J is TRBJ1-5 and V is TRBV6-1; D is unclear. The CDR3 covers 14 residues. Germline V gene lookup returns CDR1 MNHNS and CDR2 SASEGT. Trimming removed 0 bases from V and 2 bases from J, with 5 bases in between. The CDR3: CASSEAHGNQPQHF. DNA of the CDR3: TGTGCCAGCAGTGAAGCTCACGGCAATCAGCCCCAGCATTTT.

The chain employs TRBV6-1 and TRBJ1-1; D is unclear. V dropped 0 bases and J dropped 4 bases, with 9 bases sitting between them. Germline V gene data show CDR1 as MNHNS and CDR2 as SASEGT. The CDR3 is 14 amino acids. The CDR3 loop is CASSEASRVTEAFF. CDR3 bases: TGTGCCAGCAGTGAAGCGAGCCGCGTCACTGAAGCTTTCTTT.

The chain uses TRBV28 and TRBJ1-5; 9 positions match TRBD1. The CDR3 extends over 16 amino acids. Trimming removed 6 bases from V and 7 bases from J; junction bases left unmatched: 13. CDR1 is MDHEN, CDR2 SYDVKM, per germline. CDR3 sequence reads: CASRKSGTGIRQPQHF. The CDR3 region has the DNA TGTGCCAGCAGGAAATCCGGGACAGGGATTAGGCAGCCCCAGCATTTT.

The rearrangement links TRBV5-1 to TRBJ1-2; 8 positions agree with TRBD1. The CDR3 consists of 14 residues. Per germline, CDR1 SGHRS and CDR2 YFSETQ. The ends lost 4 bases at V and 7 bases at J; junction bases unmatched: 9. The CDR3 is CASSPDDRGGGYTF. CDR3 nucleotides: TGCGCCAGCAGCCCAGATGACAGGGGCGGTGGCTACACCTTC.

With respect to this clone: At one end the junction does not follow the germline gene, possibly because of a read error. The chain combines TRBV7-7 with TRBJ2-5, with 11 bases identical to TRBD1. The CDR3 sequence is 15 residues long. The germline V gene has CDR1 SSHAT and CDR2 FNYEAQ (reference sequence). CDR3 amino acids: CASSLAGTGGETQYF. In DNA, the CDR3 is TGTGCTAGCAGCCTCGCCGGGACAGGGGGAGAGACCCAGTACTTC.

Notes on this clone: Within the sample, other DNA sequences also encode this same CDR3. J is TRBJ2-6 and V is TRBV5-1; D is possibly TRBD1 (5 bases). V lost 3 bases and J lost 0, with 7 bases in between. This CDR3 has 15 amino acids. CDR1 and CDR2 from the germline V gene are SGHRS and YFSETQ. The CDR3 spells CASSYDSSGANVLTF. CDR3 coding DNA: TGCGCCAGCAGCTATGACAGCTCTGGGGCCAACGTCCTGACTTTC.

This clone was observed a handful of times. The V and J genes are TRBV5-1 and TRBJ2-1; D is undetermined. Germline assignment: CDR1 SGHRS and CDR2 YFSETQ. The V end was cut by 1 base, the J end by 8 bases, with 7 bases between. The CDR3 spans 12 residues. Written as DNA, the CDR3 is TGCGCCAGCAGCTTGAGAAGCGATGAGCAGTTCTTC. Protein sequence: CASSLRSDEQFF.

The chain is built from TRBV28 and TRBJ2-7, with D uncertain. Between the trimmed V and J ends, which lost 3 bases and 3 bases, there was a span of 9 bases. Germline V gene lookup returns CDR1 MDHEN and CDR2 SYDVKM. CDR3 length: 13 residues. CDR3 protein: CASSFARFYEQYF. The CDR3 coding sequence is TGTGCCAGCAGTTTCGCTAGGTTCTACGAGCAGTACTTC.

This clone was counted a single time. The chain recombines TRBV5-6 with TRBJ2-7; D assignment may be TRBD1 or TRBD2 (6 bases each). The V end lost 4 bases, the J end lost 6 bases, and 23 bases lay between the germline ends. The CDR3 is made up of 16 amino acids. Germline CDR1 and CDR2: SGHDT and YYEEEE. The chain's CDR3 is CASSPLAPGALIEQYF. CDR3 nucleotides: TGTGCCAGCAGCCCCTTGGCGCCGGGGGCTCTGATCGAGCAGTACTTC.

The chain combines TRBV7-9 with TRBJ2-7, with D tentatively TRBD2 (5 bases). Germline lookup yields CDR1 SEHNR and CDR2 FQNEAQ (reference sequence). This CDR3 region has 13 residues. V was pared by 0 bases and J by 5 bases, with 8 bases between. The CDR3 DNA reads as TGTGCCAGCAGCTTAGCTAGCGCCAACGAGCAGTACTTC. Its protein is CASSLASANEQYF. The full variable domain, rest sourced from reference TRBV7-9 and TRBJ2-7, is DTGVSQNPRHKITKRGQNVTFRCDPISEHNRLYWYRQTLGQGPEFLTYFQNEAQLEKSRLLSDRFSAERPKGSFSTLEIQRTEQGDSAMYLCASSLASANEQYFGPGTRLTVT.

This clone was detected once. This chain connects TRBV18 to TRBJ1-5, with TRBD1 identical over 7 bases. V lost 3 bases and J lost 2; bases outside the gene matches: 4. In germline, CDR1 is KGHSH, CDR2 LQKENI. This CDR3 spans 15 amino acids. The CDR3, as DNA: TGTGCCAGCTCACCTAGGGGGCATGGCAATCAGCCCCAGCATTTT. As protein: CASSPRGHGNQPQHF.

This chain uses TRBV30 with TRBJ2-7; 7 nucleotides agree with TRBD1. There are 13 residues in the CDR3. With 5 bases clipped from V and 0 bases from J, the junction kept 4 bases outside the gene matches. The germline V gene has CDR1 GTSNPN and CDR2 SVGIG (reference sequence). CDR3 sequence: CAWGTESSYEQYF. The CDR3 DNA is TGTGCCTGGGGGACAGAGAGCTCCTACGAGCAGTACTTC.

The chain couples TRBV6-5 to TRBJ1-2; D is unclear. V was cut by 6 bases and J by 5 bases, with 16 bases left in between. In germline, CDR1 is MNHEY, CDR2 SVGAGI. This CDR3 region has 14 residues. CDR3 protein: CASSLDGARYGYTF. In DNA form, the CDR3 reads TGTGCCAGCAGCCTAGACGGTGCGAGGTATGGCTACACCTTC.